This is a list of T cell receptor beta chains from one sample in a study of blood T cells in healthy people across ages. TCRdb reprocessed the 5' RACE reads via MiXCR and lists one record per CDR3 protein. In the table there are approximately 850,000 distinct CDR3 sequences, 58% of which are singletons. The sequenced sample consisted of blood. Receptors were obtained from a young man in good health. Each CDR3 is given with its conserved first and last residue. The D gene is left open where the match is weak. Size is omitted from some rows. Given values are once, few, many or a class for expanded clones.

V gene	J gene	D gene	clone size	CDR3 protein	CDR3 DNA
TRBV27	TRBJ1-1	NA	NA	CASSSNDGQNTEAFF	TGTGCCAGCAGTTCAAACGACGGACAGAACACTGAAGCTTTCTTT
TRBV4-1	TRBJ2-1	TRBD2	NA	CASSRRLAGHNEQFF	TGCGCCAGCAGCCGCCGACTAGCGGGGCACAATGAGCAGTTCTTC
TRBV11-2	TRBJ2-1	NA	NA	CASSYGQYNEQFF	TGTGCCAGCAGCTACGGACAGTACAATGAGCAGTTCTTC
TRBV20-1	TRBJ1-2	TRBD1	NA	CSARTLDRGPNYGYTF	TGCAGTGCTAGAACTCTGGACAGGGGCCCTAACTATGGCTACACCTTC
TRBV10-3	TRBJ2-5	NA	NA	CAISDGTETQYF	TGTGCCATCAGTGACGGTACGGAGACCCAGTACTTC
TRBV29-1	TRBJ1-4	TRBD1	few	CSVDRGLGEKLFF	TGCAGCGTCGACAGGGGGCTTGGAGAAAAACTGTTTTTT
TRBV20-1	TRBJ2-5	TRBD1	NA	CSPGRHGQGIGTQYF	TGCAGTCCCGGCCGTCACGGACAGGGGATCGGGACCCAGTACTTC
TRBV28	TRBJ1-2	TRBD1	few	CASSSGQGPKRYYGYTF	TGTGCCAGCAGTTCCGGACAGGGACCCAAAAGATACTATGGCTACACCTTC
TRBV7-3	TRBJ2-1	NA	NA	CASSPPRIVGHNEQFF	TGTGCCAGCAGCCCGCCGAGGATAGTCGGTCACAATGAGCAGTTCTTC
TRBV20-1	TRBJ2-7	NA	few	CSARISSHEQYF	TGCAGTGCTAGAATATCCTCCCACGAGCAGTACTTC
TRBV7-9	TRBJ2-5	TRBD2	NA	CASSSRAGGLQETQYF	TGTGCCAGCAGCTCACGAGCGGGAGGGCTCCAAGAGACCCAGTACTTC
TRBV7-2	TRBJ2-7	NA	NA	CASSFAGSNYEQYF	TGTGCCAGCAGCTTCGCAGGGAGTAACTACGAGCAGTACTTC
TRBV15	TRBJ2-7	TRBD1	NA	CATSRGDRVVGGEQYF	TGTGCCACCAGCAGAGGAGACAGGGTTGTGGGTGGCGAGCAGTACTTC
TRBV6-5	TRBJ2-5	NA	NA	CASSGGRRGETQYF	TGTGCCAGCAGTGGCGGAAGAAGGGGGGAGACCCAGTACTTC
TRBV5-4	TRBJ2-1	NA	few	CASSLEQTSNEQFF	TGTGCCAGCAGCTTGGAACAGACTAGCAATGAGCAGTTCTTC
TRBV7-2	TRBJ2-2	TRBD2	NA	CASSIAGAPGELFF	TGTGCCAGCAGCATAGCGGGGGCACCCGGGGAGCTGTTTTTT
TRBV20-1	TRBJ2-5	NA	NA	CSALKGGGETQYF	TGCAGTGCATTAAAGGGGGGCGGGGAGACCCAGTACTTC
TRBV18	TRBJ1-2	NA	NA	CASSSTVSNYGYTF	TGTGCCAGCTCATCGACCGTATCTAACTATGGCTACACCTTC
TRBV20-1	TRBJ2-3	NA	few	CSGRVSGELPDTQYF	TGCTCCGGCCGGGTGTCGGGAGAGCTACCAGATACGCAGTATTTT
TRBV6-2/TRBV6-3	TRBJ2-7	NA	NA	CASSYGVYEQYF	TGTGCCAGCAGTTACGGCGTCTACGAGCAGTACTTC
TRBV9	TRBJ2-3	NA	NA	CASSLFGGLGDTQYF	TGTGCCAGCAGCCTCTTCGGTGGCTTAGGAGATACGCAGTATTTT
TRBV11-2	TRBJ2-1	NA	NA	CASSSFYRASSYNEQFF	TGTGCCAGCAGCTCATTCTACAGGGCCAGCTCCTACAATGAGCAGTTCTTC
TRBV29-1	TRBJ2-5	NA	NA	CSVGTLQETQYF	TGCAGCGTTGGGACTTTACAAGAGACCCAGTACTTC
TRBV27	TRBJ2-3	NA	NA	CASSLRQLYTDTQYF	TGTGCCAGCAGTTTAAGACAGCTATACACAGATACGCAGTATTTT
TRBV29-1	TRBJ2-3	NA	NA	CSVAWGDTQYF	TGCAGCGTTGCCTGGGGGGATACGCAGTATTTT